This T cell receptor beta chain emerged from a study of blood T cell repertoires in COVID-19 (TCRdb year 2020). Broadly, across the study: Samples covering the acute and convalescent phases of COVID-19 were provided by collaborators in the United States, Italy and Spain. Nearly every sample came with metadata listing a de-identified subject ID, COVID-19 status, age in years and sex. Where HLA class I and class II types were available, the types were taken from metadata supplied by the sample provider, not from assay-based typing. The material from the prospective study consisted of cDNA or gDNA derived from T cells, B-cell-depleted T cells, or PBMCs. The samples were drawn from two sources: the first 160 participants of the ongoing ImmuneRACE study, and fewer than 1,500 subjects contributed by 6 global collaborators. The repertoires were made available in a free public database intended to serve as a resource for research on the immune response to SARS-CoV-2. Deeply sampled blood TCRbeta repertoires from subjects exposed to, actively infected with, or recovered from COVID-19 were included in the dataset.

Here is what the overall study found, with its caveats: How much clinical and demographic metadata was included differed by source and by participant, and the metadata was provided uncurated.

Participants in the prospective study were aged about 18 to 100 years, lived in some 24 United States geographic areas, and enrolled through a virtual design. Cohort assignment in the prospective study relied on participant-reported clinical history from a screening survey and a study questionnaire. ImmuneRACE Cohort 3 recovered participants were defined by two consecutive negative NP/OP PCR tests, healthcare professional clearance, or symptom resolution. Mobile phlebotomists in the prospective study collected whole blood, serum and a nasopharyngeal or oropharyngeal swab from every participant. Additional blood draws and questionnaires over an approximately 2-month period could optionally be provided by prospective study participants. Before DNA extraction, prospective study blood samples were shipped either frozen or at room temperature. Taken from cysteine to phenylalanine, the CDR3 has 14 residues. The read is trimmed to its CDR3 DNA, 42 bases read in frame from base 1. Relative to germline, V is missing 5 bases and J is missing 5 bases, with 8 bases of the junction outside any gene match. Based on the germline V gene, the CDR1 and CDR2 sequences are KGHSY and FQNENV.

This clone came up once. Its antigen is not yet known. Nothing much larger sits one base from this clone, and base qualities are not available. TCRbeta CDR3 regions were amplified from genomic DNA using the immunoSEQ Assay, a bias-controlled multiplex PCR. The study's processing was this. The number of nucleated cells in each sample was estimated from the amplification of reference gene primers within the assay. To quantify the absolute abundance of each unique TCRbeta CDR3 rearrangement, sequence reads were collapsed and filtered. For each sample, productive Simpson clonality was calculated as the square root of Simpson's diversity index across productive rearrangements. This immuneACCESS table, as held by TCRdb, lists in-frame sequences with V and J called but not all clones. Of the missing ones, under half trace to an unresolved V gene in checked studies; the others have no known cause. D and trimming come from the DNA, and the V and J calls and clone size come from that table. The sample data list over 200,000 clones, and 82% of these were observed just once. The ten largest make up 15% of the sample.

The sequence was obtained from a man aged 35 to 55 who had recovered from COVID-19. Source material: PBMCs or T cells enriched from blood (not recorded which). The sequence joins TRBV16 to TRBJ1-1, with 7 bases matching TRBD1. The CDR3 sequence is CASSLIGTETEAFF. The DNA sequence follows: TGTGCCAGCAGCTTGATCGGGACAGAGACTGAAGCTTTCTTT.